The 14 T cell receptor beta chains below were found in one sample sequenced in a study of blood T cell repertoires in COVID-19. Data came from immunoSEQ multiplex PCR; TCRdb stores just in-frame clones and leaves some out. The sample lists 260,000 or so clones, roughly 86% seen once, with about 8.5% in the top ten. The sample comprised peripheral blood. The source of these receptors is a man aged 18 to 30 with active or convalescent COVID-19.

The chain employs TRBV7-9 and TRBJ2-3, with TRBD2 identical over 8 bases. J lost 11 bases, V lost 3 bases, and 1 base had no gene match. CDR1 and CDR2 (germline): SEHNR, FQNEAQ (reference sequence). This CDR3 has 11 amino acids. As DNA, the CDR3 is TGTGCCAGCAGCTTTAGCGGGGAGCAGTATTTT. Its translation is CASSFSGEQYF.

This rearrangement joins TRBV3-1 (or the pseudogene TRBV3-2) to TRBJ2-6, with D hard to call. V was trimmed by 0 bases and J by 2 bases, leaving 5 bases between them. Germline CDR1 reads LGHDT; CDR2 reads YNNKEL (reference sequence). This CDR3 spans 15 amino acids. The CDR3 DNA reads as TGTGCCAGCAGCCAAGACAGAACTGGGGCCAACGTCCTGACTTTC. Amino acids: CASSQDRTGANVLTF.

This chain connects TRBV6-5 to TRBJ2-2, with TRBD2 identical over 9 bases. Germline-derived CDR1 and CDR2 are MNHEY and SVGAGI. V lost 2 bases and J lost 6; bases outside the gene matches: 7. The length of the CDR3 is 16 residues. The CDR3 nucleotides read TGTGCCAGCAGTTACCTGCGGGGGGGGCCCCCCGGGGAGCTGTTTTTT. It yields the protein CASSYLRGGPPGELFF.

The chain links TRBV5-6 to TRBJ2-1; D is possibly TRBD1 (5 bases). The V gene's germline CDR1 is SGHDT and CDR2 YYEEEE. Trimming cost V 3 bases and J 6 bases, with 7 bases left between them. The CDR3 runs 12 residues. The CDR3 loop reads CASSSTGNEQFF. CDR3 nucleotide sequence: TGTGCCAGCAGCTCAACAGGCAATGAGCAGTTCTTC. Full variable domain (remainder filled in from reference TRBV5-6 and TRBJ2-1): DAGVTQSPTHLIKTRGQQVTLRCSPKSGHDTVSWYQQALGQGPQFIFQYYEEEERQRGNFPDRFSGHQFPNYSSELNVNALLLGDSALYLCASSSTGNEQFFGPGTRLTVL.

The V gene is TRBV5-4, the J gene TRBJ2-5; D is perhaps TRBD2 (6 bases). Germline CDR1 SGHNT, CDR2 YYREEE (reference sequence). Trimming removed 3 bases from V and 5 bases from J, with 14 bases in between. The CDR3 sequence is 14 residues long. The DNA of the CDR3 is TGTGCCAGCAGCTCAATGACTAGTTTGGAGACCCAGTACTTC. Protein product: CASSSMTSLETQYF.

CDR3 in amino acids: CASSLMSSGGTGELFF. The CDR3 region has the DNA TGCGCCAGCAGCTTGATGTCTAGCGGCGGGACCGGGGAGCTGTTTTTT. J is TRBJ2-2 and V is TRBV5-1; 7 positions match TRBD2. CDR1 and CDR2 from the germline V gene are SGHRS and YFSETQ. The CDR3 runs 16 residues. Losses at the gene ends were 1 base for V and 5 bases for J; bases not matched to a gene: 8.

J is TRBJ2-3 and V is TRBV7-9, with 10 bases lining up with TRBD1. Germline CDR1 reads SEHNR; CDR2 reads FQNEAQ (reference sequence). Germline trimming cut 5 bases from V and 4 bases from J; bases unmatched to any gene: 6. There are 15 residues in the CDR3. CDR3 region: CASSAATGGPDTQYF. As DNA, the CDR3 is TGTGCCAGCAGCGCCGCGACAGGGGGCCCAGATACGCAGTATTTT.

The chain links TRBV7-8 to TRBJ2-3, with 8 bases matching TRBD2. From germline, CDR1 is SGHVS and CDR2 FQNEAQ. The J segment lost 4 bases and the V segment lost 5 bases, leaving 11 bases of the junction unmatched. The CDR3 totals 16 residues. The CDR3 region is CASSTAERGLADTQYF. In nucleotides, the CDR3 is TGTGCCAGCAGCACTGCTGAGCGGGGGCTGGCAGATACGCAGTATTTT.

The V gene is TRBV6-2 or TRBV6-3, the J gene TRBJ1-1; tentatively, D is TRBD1 (5 bases). Germline V lookup: CDR1 MNHEY, CDR2 SVGEGT. The ends were cut back, 4 bases at V and 1 base at J, with 13 bases in the middle. The CDR3 contains 15 residues. The CDR3 protein is CASSFPGGGNTEAFF. CDR3 nucleotide sequence: TGTGCCAGCAGTTTCCCCGGGGGGGGGAACACTGAAGCTTTCTTT.

This chain uses TRBV29-1 with TRBJ2-3, with 9 nucleotides matching TRBD1. The germline V gene encodes CDR1 SQVTM and CDR2 ANQGSEA. The J segment lost 4 bases and the V segment lost 6 bases, leaving 20 bases of the junction unmatched. The CDR3 is 18 residues long. The CDR3 is CSVARGLRDRVRADTQYF. CDR3 bases: TGCAGCGTCGCTCGAGGACTAAGGGACAGGGTGAGGGCAGATACGCAGTATTTT.

The chain is built from TRBV5-6 and TRBJ1-2; D remains ambiguous. The CDR3 contains 12 residues. V gave up 0 bases and J gave up 6 bases, with 6 bases separating them. The germline gives CDR1 SGHDT, CDR2 YYEEEE. The CDR3 here is CASSLGGHGYTF. CDR3 nucleotides: TGTGCCAGCAGCTTGGGTGGGCATGGCTACACCTTC. The entire variable domain, with the rest obtained from reference TRBV5-6 and TRBJ1-2, is as follows: DAGVTQSPTHLIKTRGQQVTLRCSPKSGHDTVSWYQQALGQGPQFIFQYYEEEERQRGNFPDRFSGHQFPNYSSELNVNALLLGDSALYLCASSLGGHGYTFGSGTRLTVV.

The V gene is TRBV5-1, the J gene TRBJ2-1; 7 bases map to TRBD1. With V trimmed by 7 bases and J by 4 bases, 2 bases remained unmatched. The germline V gene encodes CDR1 SGHRS and CDR2 YFSETQ. This CDR3 region has 12 residues. CDR3 amino acids: CASGTAYNEQFF. The CDR3, as DNA: TGCGCCAGCGGGACAGCATACAATGAGCAGTTCTTC. The entire variable domain, with the rest obtained from reference TRBV5-1 and TRBJ2-1, is as follows: KAGVTQTPRYLIKTRGQQVTLSCSPISGHRSVSWYQQTPGQGLQFLFEYFSETQRNKGNFPGRFSGRQFSNSRSEMNVSTLELGDSALYLCASGTAYNEQFFGPGTRLTVL.

CDR3 residues: CASDTGFTYEQYF. In DNA, the CDR3 is TGTGCTAGTGACACGGGATTCACCTACGAGCAGTACTTC. The rearrangement uses TRBV12-5 and TRBJ2-7, with D perhaps TRBD2 (5 bases). The ends were cut back, 7 bases at V and 2 bases at J, with 12 bases in the middle. The CDR3 is made up of 13 amino acids. From germline, CDR1 is LGHNT and CDR2 FRNRAP.

The chain is built from TRBV7-2 and TRBJ2-7; tentatively, D is TRBD2 (6 bases). The CDR3 has 15 amino acids. Trimming removed 1 base at V and 0 bases at J, with 10 bases between. The germline CDR1 and CDR2 sequences are SGHTA and FQGNSA. The DNA for the CDR3 is TGTGCCAGCAGCTTAGGCGGGGTTAGCTCCTACGAGCAGTACTTC. Translated, it gives CASSLGGVSSYEQYF.